Listed below are T cell receptor beta chains from one sample, sequenced in a study of blood T cell repertoires in COVID-19. TCRdb's copy holds only in-frame clones and misses some; the assay was immunoSEQ multiplex PCR. Here the sample spans about 220,000 clones, 84% being singletons. The specimen was peripheral blood. These TCRs come from a man between 45 and 60 years old with active or convalescent COVID-19. Each CDR3 is given with its conserved first and last residue. Part of the rows lack a size; the others show once, few, many or a class for expanded clones.

j_gene	v_gene	abundance	CDR3aa
TRBJ1-6	TRBV10-3	once	CAISELTGVSPLHF
TRBJ2-5	TRBV29-1	-	CSVVGTSQETQYF
TRBJ2-5	TRBV2	-	CASSRIRGVGGGHQETQYF
TRBJ2-2	TRBV6-1	-	CASSEYRGAGELFF
TRBJ1-1	TRBV19	-	CASSLTQGAEAFF
TRBJ2-1	TRBV7-6	-	CASSKDLTAGASEQFF
TRBJ1-5	TRBV5-1	-	CASSLEGGRNQPQHF
TRBJ1-3	TRBV6-6	-	CASWGPGGNTIYF
TRBJ2-2	TRBV3-1/TRBV3-2	-	CASSQPGQANTGELFF
TRBJ1-2	TRBV11-1	-	CASSFTGNGYTF